This T cell receptor (beta chain) was captured by sequencing in a study of OX40 agonist ivuxolimab in advanced cancers. Study as a whole: Ivuxolimab, an agonistic anti-OX40 (CD134) antibody, was given to patients. It was permissible to have had prior anti-PD-1, anti-PD-L1 or anti-CTLA-4 therapy, and around 40% had some. Study-level results: CD8+ T cells were the subset that, on average, had more expanded clones than CD4+. Part of the nonresponder group also had normalized T-cell clonal expansion that was low.

V lost 5 bases to trimming and J lost 5 bases; unmatched junction nucleotides: 15. The germline V gene has CDR1 MDHEN and CDR2 SYDVKM. The CDR3 has 17 residues. Comments on this clone: The antigen remains unidentified.

Assay used: immunoSEQ multiplex PCR; TCRdb lists only in-frame clones, some missing. The sample consists of about 73,000 clones, more than 80% of them appearing once. The J gene is TRBJ2-5, the V gene TRBV28; TRBD2 matches 9 bases. This TCR was sampled from an adult with an advanced solid tumor such as melanoma, head and neck, liver or kidney cancer. The sample here was CD4+ or CD8+ T cells sorted from blood, taken in a trial of the OX40 agonist ivuxolimab. The CDR3: CASSPYQGQAGGETQYF. The CDR3 coding sequence is TGTGCCAGCAGTCCGTACCAAGGACAGGCGGGAGGGGAGACCCAGTACTTC.